This section outlines one T cell receptor (beta chain) sequence together with its context. Its antigen is currently unknown. The junction had 2 bases not matched to a gene; V was cut back by 4 bases and J by 1 base. This CDR3 contains 14 residues. This sample was included in a study of T-cell memory formation after mild COVID-19. As for the study in general: The two donors had largely donor-specific TCR clusters.

Each CDR3 protein is one row after TCRdb ran MiXCR on the 5' RACE reads. The top ten hold 2% to 2.5% of the sample, which has approximately 190,000 distinct CDR3 sequences, approximately 16% seen once. Study-wide results and limits: Day 15 to 85 contractors were CD4/CD8 balanced; later expanders leaned CD4+.

Sequencing was done on a sample of PBMCs or a T cell subset sorted from them (not recorded which). The chain carries TRBV12-3 or TRBV12-4 and TRBJ2-3, with 7 bases matching TRBD2. The origin of this receptor is an adult woman who had mild COVID-19 (a few samples of this study predate the infection). Cell type and time point are not known. The chain's CDR3 is CASSSREGTDTQYF. Here the CDR3 DNA reads TGTGCCAGCAGTTCACGGGAGGGCACAGATACGCAGTATTTT.